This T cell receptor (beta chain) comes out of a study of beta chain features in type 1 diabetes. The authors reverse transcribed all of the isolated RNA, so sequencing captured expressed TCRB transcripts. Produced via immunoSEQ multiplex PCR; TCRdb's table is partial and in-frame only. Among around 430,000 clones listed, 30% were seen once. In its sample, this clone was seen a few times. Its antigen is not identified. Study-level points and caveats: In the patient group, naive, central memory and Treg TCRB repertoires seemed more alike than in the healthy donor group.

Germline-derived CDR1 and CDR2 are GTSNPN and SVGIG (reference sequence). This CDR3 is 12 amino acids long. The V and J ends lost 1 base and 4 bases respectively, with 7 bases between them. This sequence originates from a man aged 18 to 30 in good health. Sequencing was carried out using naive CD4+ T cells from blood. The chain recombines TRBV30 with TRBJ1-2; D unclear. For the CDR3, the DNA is TGTGCCTGGAGTGGGCCGGGCTATGGCTACACCTTC. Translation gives CAWSGPGYGYTF.